This TCR beta chain was sequenced in a study of regulatory T cells in long-lasting Graves disease (dated by TCRdb to 2020 to 2023). Background for the entire study: To count as having persistent Graves' disease, a patient had to have received antithyroid drug treatment for over 5 years with TSH receptor autoantibodies remaining persistently positive. Persistent Graves' disease patients were compared with newly diagnosed Graves' disease patients by peripheral blood TCR sequencing and RNA sequencing. The study was registered as a clinical trial and conducted in China. A total of roughly 35 samples underwent TCR sequencing: about 13 from persistent and around 20 from newly diagnosed Graves' disease patients. In the clinical cohort, patients with persistent Graves' disease had used antithyroid drugs for an average of about 9.3 years. The research as a whole found: As a limitation, the authors acknowledged that the small sample size may reduce accuracy. Preferential use of TRBV28, TRBJ1-2 and TRBJ2-5 was observed in persistent disease, whereas TRBV20-1 and TRBJ2-1 were favored in newly diagnosed disease. Only the TCR beta chain was sequenced and analyzed. Compared with newly diagnosed patients, persistent Graves' disease patients had lower TCR Shannon entropy and fewer highly expanded clones, which suggests clonal expansion. Patients with persistent disease shared more public clonotypes (approximately 2,500) than newly diagnosed patients did (approximately 990). Only peripheral blood was studied, because thyroid tissue, the primary lesion, was inaccessible.

Libraries came from multiplex PCR. The run used an Illumina HiSeq 4000. CDR3 regions were amplified by Arm-PCR with iRepertoire HTBI primers to construct TCR beta libraries. Gel purification was performed on PCR products prior to sequencing. Under the source paper's analysis protocol: Gene usage analysis of CDR3 amino acid clonotypes relied on the roughly 60 TRBV and 15 or so TRBJ segments identified across samples. COPE and FqMerger were used to merge the filtered high-quality paired reads into contigs. BLAST was used to align contigs to IMGT TRBV, TRBD and TRBJ reference genes, with CDR3 defined following IMGT. Highly expanded clones were defined as clonotypes with a frequency above 0.1%. Repertoire diversity was measured by Shannon entropy, and V-J evenness by the Gini coefficient. A clonotype was considered public if more than one individual shared it. TCRdb applied fastp at Q25 and MiXCR to the public reads, then kept only in-frame beta chains. Each CDR3 protein gets just one entry, which takes the most common genes and DNA from the rows behind it. These V and J calls originate from TCRdb's pipeline instead of the authors' own analysis. The sample has 250,000 to 300,000 distinct CDR3 sequences on record, more than 20% of them singletons. Approximately 60% of the sample rests with the top ten.

This specimen's time point label, interpreted: persistent/refractory GD, antithyroid drugs over 5 years with positive TRAb. RNA was extracted from PBMCs in TRIzol for both TCR sequencing and RNA sequencing. The diagnosis of Graves' disease was made according to American Thyroid Association guidelines. The patients came from an endocrinology department in Xi'an, China. From each patient, 8 to 10 milliliters of peripheral blood was collected into an EDTA anticoagulant tube. Ficoll Paque Plus density gradient separation was used to isolate PBMCs, and no further T cell sorting was performed. An Agilent 2100 Bioanalyzer and agarose gel were used to check RNA quality, while a NanoDrop 2000 measured RNA concentration. The CDR3 starts with the cysteine, ends with the phenylalanine, and has 19 residues. The read is trimmed to its CDR3 DNA, 57 bases read in frame from base 1. V and J lose 6 bases and 7 bases, and a span of 31 bases separates them.

A word on this clonotype: The target of this receptor is not known. No qualities accompany the bases; no much larger clone lies one base away.

This clonotype originated in a female donor with Graves disease. The sequence links TRBV12-3 or TRBV12-4 to TRBJ2-1; 6 matching bases give a weak D call of TRBD1. The starting material was peripheral blood mononuclear cells (PBMCs), obtained when the disease was refractory, from a patient treated with antithyroid drugs. CDR3 protein: CASSPPRTSAQGRLNEQFF. The DNA sequence follows: TGTGCCAGCAGCCCCCCAAGGACCTCGGCGCAGGGGCGCTTGAATGAGCAGTTCTTC.